The clone carrying this TCR beta chain was counted many times. TCRdb fed the 5' RACE reads into MiXCR, producing one record per CDR3 protein. The data contain around 58,000 distinct CDR3 sequences, 3% to 4% of them singletons. V lost 2 bases, J lost 12 bases, and 11 bases lay in between. Germline V CDR1 and CDR2: DFQATT, SNEGSKA (reference sequence). CDR3 size: 11 residues. This record comes from a study of neurological immune-mediated disorders. This chain connects TRBV20-1 to TRBJ1-5; no clear D. The source of this sequence is a woman in her sixties with multiple sclerosis. Sequencing used PBMCs. In DNA, the CDR3 is TGCAGTGCTAGATCCCGCCGGGACCAGCATTTT. Its protein is CSARSRRDQHF.